This entry features one TCR beta chain sequence. Its antigen is not identified. Repertoires were generated with immunoSEQ multiplex PCR, while TCRdb's copy carries only in-frame clones and drops some. The sample holds 55,000 to 90,000 clones, approximately 90% seen once. The data were taken from a study of OX40 agonist ivuxolimab in advanced cancers. About the research overall: Intravenous ivuxolimab was administered to patients every 2 weeks at 0.01 to 10 mg/kg. Treatment received earlier with anti-PD-1, anti-PD-L1 or anti-CTLA-4 agents was allowed, and around 36% had some. The group had a mean age of around 60 years, ranged from roughly 23 to 79, and was roughly 80% male. Study-wide results and limits: Some patients who did not respond also had low normalized T-cell clonal expansion.

This CDR3 has 16 amino acids. After removal of 4 bases from V and 10 bases from J, the junction contained 11 bases not matched to a gene. From germline, CDR1 is SGHTA and CDR2 FQGNSA. The rearrangement uses TRBV7-2 and TRBJ1-6; TRBD1 aligns across 9 bases. The starting material was CD4+ or CD8+ T cells sorted from blood, obtained in a trial of the OX40 agonist ivuxolimab. The receptor was derived from an adult with an advanced solid tumor such as melanoma, head and neck, liver or kidney cancer. As DNA, the CDR3 is TGTGCCAGCAGCTCTCCGTGGACAGGGGAGAGGTCACCCCTCCACTTT. Translating it yields CASSSPWTGERSPLHF.